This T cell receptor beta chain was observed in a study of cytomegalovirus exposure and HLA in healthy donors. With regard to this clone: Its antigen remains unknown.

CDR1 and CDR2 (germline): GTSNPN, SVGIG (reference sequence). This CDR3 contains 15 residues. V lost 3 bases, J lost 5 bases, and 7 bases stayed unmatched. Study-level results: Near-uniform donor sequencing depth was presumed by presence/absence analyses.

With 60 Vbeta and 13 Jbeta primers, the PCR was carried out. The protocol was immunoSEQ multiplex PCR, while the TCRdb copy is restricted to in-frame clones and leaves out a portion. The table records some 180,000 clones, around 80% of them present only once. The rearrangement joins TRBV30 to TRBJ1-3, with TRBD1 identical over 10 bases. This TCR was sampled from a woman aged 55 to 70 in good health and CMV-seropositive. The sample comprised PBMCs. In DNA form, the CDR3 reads TGTGCCTGGAGGGATCGACAGGGGGCGAGAAACACCATATATTTT. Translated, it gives CAWRDRQGARNTIYF.